This entry lists 2 T cell receptor beta chains sequenced from one sample in a study of blood T cell repertoires in COVID-19. Clones were sequenced by immunoSEQ multiplex PCR, and TCRdb holds only the in-frame ones, with some missing. Of 300,000 or so clones in the sample, about nine tenths were seen once. Sequences were obtained from PBMCs or T cells enriched from blood (not recorded which). All receptors derive from a woman aged 18-30 years who had recovered from COVID-19.

The J gene is TRBJ2-3, the V gene TRBV2; 9 bases map to TRBD1. Germline V gene lookup returns CDR1 SNHLY and CDR2 FYNNEI. Germline trimming cut 4 bases from V and 5 bases from J; bases unmatched to any gene: 7. CDR3 size: 15 residues. DNA of the CDR3: TGTGCCAGCAGTGGAGGGACAGGGCGGGGAGATACGCAGTATTTT. The encoded protein is CASSGGTGRGDTQYF.

This chain joins TRBV28 and TRBJ1-5; 7 bases are a match to TRBD1. Trimming removed 6 bases from V and 5 bases from J; junction bases left unmatched: 10. The CDR3 totals 15 residues. Per germline, CDR1 MDHEN and CDR2 SYDVKM. The CDR3 bases are TGTGCCAGCAGACTTTCCACCAGGGGGGATCAGCCCCAGCATTTT. Its protein product is CASRLSTRGDQPQHF.